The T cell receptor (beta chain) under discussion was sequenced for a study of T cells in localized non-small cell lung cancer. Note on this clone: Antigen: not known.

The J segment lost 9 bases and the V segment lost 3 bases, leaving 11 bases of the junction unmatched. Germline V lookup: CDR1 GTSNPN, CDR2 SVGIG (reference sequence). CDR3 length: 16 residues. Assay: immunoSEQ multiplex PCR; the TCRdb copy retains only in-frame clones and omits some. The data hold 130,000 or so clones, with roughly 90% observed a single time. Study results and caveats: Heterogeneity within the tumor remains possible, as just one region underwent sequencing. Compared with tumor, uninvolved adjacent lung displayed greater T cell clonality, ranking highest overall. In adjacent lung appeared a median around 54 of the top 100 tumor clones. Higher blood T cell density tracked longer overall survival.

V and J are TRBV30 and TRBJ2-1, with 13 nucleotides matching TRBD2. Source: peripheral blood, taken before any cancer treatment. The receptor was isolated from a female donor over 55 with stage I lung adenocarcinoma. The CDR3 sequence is CAWRPLAGGSYGEQFF. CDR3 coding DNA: TGTGCCTGGAGGCCACTAGCGGGAGGGTCTTATGGTGAGCAGTTCTTC.